Each of the 2 T cell receptor beta chains below was sequenced from the same sample in a study of blood T cell repertoires in COVID-19. The protocol was immunoSEQ multiplex PCR, while the TCRdb copy is restricted to in-frame clones and leaves out a portion. The sample shows about 150,000 clones, roughly 87% of them seen only once. The sample taken for sequencing was peripheral blood. The receptors derive from a woman aged 55-75 years with active or convalescent COVID-19.

The CDR3 coding sequence is TGCGCCAGCAGCCAATCGGAGGGACGTCGCTATGGCTACACCTTC. Translation gives CASSQSEGRRYGYTF. This chain connects TRBV4-3 to TRBJ1-2; D is perhaps TRBD1 (5 bases). V lost 2 bases, J lost 4 bases, and 14 bases lay in between. CDR1 is LGHNA and CDR2 is YSLEER in the germline V gene. The CDR3 runs to 15 residues.

This chain joins TRBV2 and TRBJ2-5; a weak D match, TRBD2 (6 bases). This CDR3 is 13 amino acids long. Trimming took off 6 bases at V and 3 bases at J, with 11 bases between the two ends. Per the germline V gene, CDR1 is SNHLY and CDR2 is FYNNEI. CDR3 in DNA: TGTGCCAGCAGCGGGACTCAAAAAGAGACCCAGTACTTC. Translating gives CASSGTQKETQYF.